This TCR beta chain originates from a study of T cells in Graves' hyperthyroidism and ophthalmopathy (dated by TCRdb to between 2019 and 2020). As for the study more broadly: Peripheral blood samples were taken at the time of initial diagnosis, prior to any treatment. The approximately 100 discovery patients were randomly split 7:3 into training and test sets. Once sampling was done, hyperthyroidism patients were given methimazole at a starting dose of 30 mg daily, whereas ophthalmopathy patients were given high-dose intravenous methylprednisolone. Prospective prediction of ophthalmopathy was tested in an independent validation cohort of approximately 18 hyperthyroidism patients and 17 patients who later progressed to ophthalmopathy. TCR Vbeta CDR3 sequencing of 135 peripheral blood samples (over 40 ophthalmopathy, 75 hyperthyroidism and approximately 17 progressor patients) is reported in the paper. TCR V-J signatures able to tell the groups apart were searched for in a discovery cohort of 95 to 100 patients, of whom over 40 had Graves' ophthalmopathy and 55 to 65 had stable Graves' hyperthyroidism. The study also compared thyroid tissue and blood T-cell repertoires from more than 5 Graves' hyperthyroidism patients.

What the study reported, not specific to this receptor: A 13 V-J signature model separated ophthalmopathy from stable hyperthyroidism, with roughly 88% sensitivity and roughly 82% specificity in cross-validation and 80%/75% in testing. Sample size was not statistically predetermined, and investigators were not blinded to group allocation. In validation, the model predicted progression to ophthalmopathy with roughly 66% sensitivity and approximately 78% specificity, a median of roughly seven months before onset. Most expanded thyroid clonotypes (frequency above 0.001) were also found in blood, which suggests that blood repertoires may mirror thyroid immune responses.

Ophthalmopathy patients had moderately to severely active disease, with a Clinical Activity Score of 3 or more, a NOSPECS grade of 4 or more, and a disease duration of less than 3 months. Exclusion was applied to patients with uncontrolled infections, other autoimmune diseases, pregnancy or lactation. Diagnoses were established on the basis of clinical symptoms, serum thyroxine and TRAb, thyroid ultrasound, and orbital computed tomography. PBMCs were separated from 10 ml of fresh peripheral blood using Ficoll-Paque density gradient centrifugation. Trizol reagent was used to extract total RNA, and RNA quality was then checked on an Agilent 2100 Bioanalyzer. Including the terminal cysteine and phenylalanine, the CDR3 comprises 15 residues. The read is trimmed to its CDR3 DNA, 45 bases read in frame from base 1. Via the germline V gene, CDR1 is MNHEY and CDR2 SVGAGI. V and J are truncated by 2 bases and 7 bases respectively, leaving an intervening sequence of 12 bases.

On this clonotype: Which antigen it targets is not known. Per-nucleotide qualities are absent, and no much larger clonotype sits a single base away.

The TCR beta CDR3 regions were amplified from RNA transcripts. A first-round RT-PCR of the TCR CDR3 used the HTBI primer set with the Qiagen OneStep RT-PCR kit. The libraries were constructed in a second round of multiplex PCR and then size-selected and purified. Libraries were sequenced paired-end with 100 bp reads on an Illumina HiSeq2000. On the study's bioinformatics: SOAPnuke was used to process the raw data, throwing out any read that contained adapters or uncalled bases, had a mean Phred below 15, or lacked an exact constant-primer or identifier match. COPE v1.2.5 was used to merge the high-quality paired reads, and each unique nucleotide sequence was defined as a clonotype. MiTCR v1.1 was used to align the clonotypes against IMGT TRBV, TRBD and TRBJ reference segments. Analysis was restricted to V-J combinations with a frequency above 0.0001, which covered 99% to 99.2% of repertoires. The TCS score was defined as the ratio of F50 (clonal expansion) to E x V (chaos), calculated using BLOSUM62-based TCRdist between CDR3 peptides within each V-J. Welch's t-statistics and random forest reduced 514 V-J features to 10 to 15, which were used in a naive Bayes classifier (R e1071). TCRdb reran the public reads through fastp at Q25 and MiXCR, keeping productive beta chains. Entries that share a CDR3 protein sequence are merged under the most common genes and DNA. The V and J calls follow TCRdb's processing rather than the paper's. The sample contains about 640,000 distinct CDR3 sequences, roughly 20% of them found a single time. In total, the top ten clones hold over 30% of the sample.

The V gene is TRBV6-5 and the J gene is TRBJ1-6; no D gene is confidently identified. The source of this sequence is a man aged 25-40 years with Graves' ophthalmopathy. What was sequenced was blood. DNA sequence: TGTGCCAGCAGTTACCGACGCAATGGAAATTCACCCCTCCACTTT. The translation is CASSYRRNGNSPLHF.